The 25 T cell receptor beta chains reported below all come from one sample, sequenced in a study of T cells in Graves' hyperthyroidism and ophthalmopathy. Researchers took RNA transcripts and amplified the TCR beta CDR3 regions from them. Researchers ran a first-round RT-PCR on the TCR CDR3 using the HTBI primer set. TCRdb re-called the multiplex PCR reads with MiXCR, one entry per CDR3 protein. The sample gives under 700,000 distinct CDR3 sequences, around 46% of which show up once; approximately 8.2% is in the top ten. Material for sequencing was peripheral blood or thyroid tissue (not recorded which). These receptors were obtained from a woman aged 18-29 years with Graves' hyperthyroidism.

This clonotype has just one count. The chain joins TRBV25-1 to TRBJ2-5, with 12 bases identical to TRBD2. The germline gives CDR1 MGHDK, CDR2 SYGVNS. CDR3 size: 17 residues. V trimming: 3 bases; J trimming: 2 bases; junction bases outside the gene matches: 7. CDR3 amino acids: CASSDLPGTSGQETQYF. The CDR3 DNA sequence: TGTGCCAGCAGTGATCTCCCTGGGACTAGCGGGCAAGAGACCCAGTACTTC.

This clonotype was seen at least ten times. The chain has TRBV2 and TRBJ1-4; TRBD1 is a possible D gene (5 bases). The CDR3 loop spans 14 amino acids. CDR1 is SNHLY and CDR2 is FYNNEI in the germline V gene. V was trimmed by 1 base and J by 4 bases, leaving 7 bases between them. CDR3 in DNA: TGTGCCAGCAGTGAAGGACAGTTTAATGAAAAACTGTTTTTT. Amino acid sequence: CASSEGQFNEKLFF.

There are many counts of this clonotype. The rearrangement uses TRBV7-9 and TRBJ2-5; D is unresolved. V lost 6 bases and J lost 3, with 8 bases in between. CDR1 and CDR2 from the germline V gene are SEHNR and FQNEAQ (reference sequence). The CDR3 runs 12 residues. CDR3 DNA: TGTGCCAGCAGACCGACGGAAGAGACCCAGTACTTC. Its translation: CASRPTEETQYF.

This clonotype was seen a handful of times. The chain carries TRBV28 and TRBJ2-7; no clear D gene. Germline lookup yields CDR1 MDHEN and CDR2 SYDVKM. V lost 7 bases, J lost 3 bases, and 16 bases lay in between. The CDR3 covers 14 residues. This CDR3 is CASTSGSSVYEQYF. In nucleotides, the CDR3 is TGTGCCAGCACTTCCGGTAGCAGTGTCTACGAGCAGTACTTC. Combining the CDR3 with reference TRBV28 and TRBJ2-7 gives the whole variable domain DVKVTQSSRYLVKRTGEKVFLECVQDMDHENMFWYRQDPGLGLRLIYFSYDVKMKEKGDIPEGYSVSREKKERFSLILESASTNQTSMYLCASTSGSSVYEQYFGPGTRLTVT.

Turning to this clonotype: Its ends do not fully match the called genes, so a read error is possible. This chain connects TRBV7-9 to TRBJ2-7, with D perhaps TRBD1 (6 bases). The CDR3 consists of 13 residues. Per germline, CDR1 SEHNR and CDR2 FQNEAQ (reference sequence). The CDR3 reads CAGSLGTLYEQYF. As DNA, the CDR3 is TGTGCCGGCAGCTTAGGGACACTATACGAGCAGTACTTC.

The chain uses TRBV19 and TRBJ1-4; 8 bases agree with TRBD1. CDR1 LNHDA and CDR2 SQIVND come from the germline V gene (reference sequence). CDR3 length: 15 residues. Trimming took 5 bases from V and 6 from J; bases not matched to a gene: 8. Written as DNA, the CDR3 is TGTGCCAGTAGTCCGCGGACAGGGCAACATGAAAAACTGTTTTTT. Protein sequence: CASSPRTGQHEKLFF.

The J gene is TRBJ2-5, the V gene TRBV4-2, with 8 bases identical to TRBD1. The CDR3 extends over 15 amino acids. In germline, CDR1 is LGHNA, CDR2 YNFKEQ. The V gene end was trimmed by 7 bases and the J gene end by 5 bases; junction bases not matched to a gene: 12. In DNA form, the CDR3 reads TGTGCCAGCACCCGGGACAGGAGGGGATCGGAGACCCAGTACTTC. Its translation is CASTRDRRGSETQYF.

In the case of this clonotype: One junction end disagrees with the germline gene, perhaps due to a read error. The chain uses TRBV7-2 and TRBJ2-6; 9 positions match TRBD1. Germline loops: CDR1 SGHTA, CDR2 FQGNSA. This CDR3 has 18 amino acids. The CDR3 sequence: CASSTQQGANTGANVLTF. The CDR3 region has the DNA TGCGCCAGCAGCACCCAACAGGGGGCTAATACTGGGGCCAACGTCCTGACTTTC.

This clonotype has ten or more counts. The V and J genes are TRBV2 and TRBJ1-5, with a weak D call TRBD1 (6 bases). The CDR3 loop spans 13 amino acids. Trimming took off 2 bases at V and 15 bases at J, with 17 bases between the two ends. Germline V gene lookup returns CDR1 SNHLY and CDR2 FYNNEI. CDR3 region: CASSESPGQGPHF. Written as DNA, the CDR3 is TGTGCCAGCAGTGAATCCCCGGGACAAGGACCGCATTTT.

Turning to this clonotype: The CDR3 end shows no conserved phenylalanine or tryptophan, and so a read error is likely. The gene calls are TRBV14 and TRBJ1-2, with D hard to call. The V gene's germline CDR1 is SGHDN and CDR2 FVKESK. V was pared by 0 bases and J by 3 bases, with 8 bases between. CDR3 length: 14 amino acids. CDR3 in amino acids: CASSQDETDYGYTL. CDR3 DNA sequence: TGTGCCAGCAGCCAAGATGAGACGGACTATGGCTACACCCTC.

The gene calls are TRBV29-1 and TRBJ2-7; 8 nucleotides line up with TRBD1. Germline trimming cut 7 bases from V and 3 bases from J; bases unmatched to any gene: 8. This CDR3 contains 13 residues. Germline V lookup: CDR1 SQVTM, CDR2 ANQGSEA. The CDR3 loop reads CSATGVGRYEQYF. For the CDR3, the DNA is TGCAGCGCGACAGGGGTAGGGCGCTACGAGCAGTACTTC.

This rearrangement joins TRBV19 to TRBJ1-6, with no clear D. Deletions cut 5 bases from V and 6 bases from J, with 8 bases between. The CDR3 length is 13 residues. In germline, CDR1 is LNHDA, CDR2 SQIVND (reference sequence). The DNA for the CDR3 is TGTGCCAGTAGTCCCACCCCTAATTCACCCCTCCACTTT. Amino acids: CASSPTPNSPLHF.

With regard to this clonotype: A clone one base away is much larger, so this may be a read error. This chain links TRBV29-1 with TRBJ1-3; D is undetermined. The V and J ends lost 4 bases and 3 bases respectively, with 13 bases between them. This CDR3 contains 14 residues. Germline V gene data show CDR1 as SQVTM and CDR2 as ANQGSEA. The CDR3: CSVAPRIGGNTIYF. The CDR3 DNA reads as TGCAGCGTTGCCCCGAGGATAGGTGGAAACACCATATATTTT.

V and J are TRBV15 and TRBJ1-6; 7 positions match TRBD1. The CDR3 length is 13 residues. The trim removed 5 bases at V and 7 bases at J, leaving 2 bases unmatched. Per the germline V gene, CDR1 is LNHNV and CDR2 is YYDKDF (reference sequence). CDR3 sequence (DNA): TGTGCCACCAGCCTGACAGGGAATTCACCCCTCCACTTT. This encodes CATSLTGNSPLHF.

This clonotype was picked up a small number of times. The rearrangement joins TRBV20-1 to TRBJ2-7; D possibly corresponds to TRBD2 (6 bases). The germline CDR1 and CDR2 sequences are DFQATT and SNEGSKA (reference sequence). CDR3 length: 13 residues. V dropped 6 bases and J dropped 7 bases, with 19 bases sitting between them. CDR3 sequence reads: CSAGWTGDFEQYF. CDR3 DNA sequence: TGCAGTGCCGGATGGACGGGGGATTTTGAGCAGTACTTC.

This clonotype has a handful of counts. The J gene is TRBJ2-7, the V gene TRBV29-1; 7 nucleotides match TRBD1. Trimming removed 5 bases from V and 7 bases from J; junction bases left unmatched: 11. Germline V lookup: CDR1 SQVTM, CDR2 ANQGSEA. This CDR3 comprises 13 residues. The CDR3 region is CSVSETGLREQYF. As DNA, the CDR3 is TGCAGCGTTTCGGAGACAGGGCTAAGGGAGCAGTACTTC.

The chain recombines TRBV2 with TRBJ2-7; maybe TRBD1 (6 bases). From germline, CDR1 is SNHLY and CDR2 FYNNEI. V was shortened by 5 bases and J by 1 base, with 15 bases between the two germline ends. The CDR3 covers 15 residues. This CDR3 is CASSPSGEPSYEQYF. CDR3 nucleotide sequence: TGTGCCAGCAGTCCCTCAGGGGAGCCTTCCTACGAGCAGTACTTC.

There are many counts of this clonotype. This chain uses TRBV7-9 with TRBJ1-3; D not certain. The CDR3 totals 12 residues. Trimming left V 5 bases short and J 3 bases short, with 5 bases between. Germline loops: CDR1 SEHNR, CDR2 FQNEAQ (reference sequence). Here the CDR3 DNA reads TGTGCCAGCAGCGCGGGTGGAAACACCATATATTTT. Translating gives CASSAGGNTIYF.

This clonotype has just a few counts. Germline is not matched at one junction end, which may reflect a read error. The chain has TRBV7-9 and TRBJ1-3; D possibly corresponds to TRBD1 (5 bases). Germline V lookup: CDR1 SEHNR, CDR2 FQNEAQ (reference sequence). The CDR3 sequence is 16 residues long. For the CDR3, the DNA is TGCGCCAGCAGCCAGGTGGGACTGAACTCTGGAAACACCATATATTTT. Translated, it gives CASSQVGLNSGNTIYF.

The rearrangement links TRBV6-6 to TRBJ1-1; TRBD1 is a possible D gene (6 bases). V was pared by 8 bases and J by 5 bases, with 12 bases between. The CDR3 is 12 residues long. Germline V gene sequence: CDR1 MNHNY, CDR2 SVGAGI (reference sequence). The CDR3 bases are TGTGCCAGCCACCAGAGGGGGACTGAAGCTTTCTTT. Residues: CASHQRGTEAFF.

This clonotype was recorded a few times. CDR3 nucleotides: TGTGCCAGCAGAAACAGGGAAGAGCAGTACTTC. Translated: CASRNREEQYF. The chain employs TRBV2 and TRBJ2-7, with D possibly TRBD1 on 6 matching bases. Germline CDR1 is SNHLY and CDR2 is FYNNEI. The CDR3 length is 11 residues. The V end lost 6 bases, the J end lost 7 bases, and 10 bases lay between the germline ends.

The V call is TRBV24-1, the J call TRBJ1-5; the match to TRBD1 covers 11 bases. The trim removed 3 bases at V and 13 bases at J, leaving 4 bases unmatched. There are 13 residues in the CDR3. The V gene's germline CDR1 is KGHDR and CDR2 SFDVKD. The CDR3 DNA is TGTGCCACCAGTGATGCCGGACAGGGGGCGCAGCATTTT. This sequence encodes CATSDAGQGAQHF.

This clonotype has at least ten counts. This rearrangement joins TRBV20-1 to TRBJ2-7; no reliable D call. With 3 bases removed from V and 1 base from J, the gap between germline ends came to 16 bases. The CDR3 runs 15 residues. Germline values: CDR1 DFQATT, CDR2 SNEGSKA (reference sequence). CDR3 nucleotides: TGCAGTGCTAGGCTTGGTGCGGCCGGATCCTACGAGCAGTACTTC. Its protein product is CSARLGAAGSYEQYF.

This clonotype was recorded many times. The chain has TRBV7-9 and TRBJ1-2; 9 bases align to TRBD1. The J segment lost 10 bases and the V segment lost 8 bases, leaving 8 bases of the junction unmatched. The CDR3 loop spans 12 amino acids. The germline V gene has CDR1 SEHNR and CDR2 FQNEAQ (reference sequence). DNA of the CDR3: TGTGCCAGCCGAGGGACAGGGAGCGTCTACACCTTC. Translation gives CASRGTGSVYTF.

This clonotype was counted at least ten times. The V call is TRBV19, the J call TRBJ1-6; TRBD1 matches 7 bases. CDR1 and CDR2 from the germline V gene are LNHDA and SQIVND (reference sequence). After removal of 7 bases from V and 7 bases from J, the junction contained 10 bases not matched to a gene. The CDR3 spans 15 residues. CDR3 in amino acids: CASTLRTGGNSPLHF. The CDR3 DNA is TGTGCCAGTACCCTTCGGACAGGTGGAAATTCACCCCTCCACTTT.